This T cell receptor (beta chain) was sequenced during a study of shared clonotypes between healthy human individuals. Study results and caveats: Non-shared clonotypes displayed generation probabilities falling below those of clonotypes present in all four donors.

A CD45RA-negative memory subset and a CD45RA+ naive subset were separated from the CD4+ cells. The input for sorted-subset replicate PCRs was about 210 ng DNA, 25,000 to 35,000 T cell genomes. TCRdb's table, derived via immunoSEQ multiplex PCR, lists solely in-frame clones and lacks some. The repertoire holds 2,500,000 or so clones, over 85% seen once, with 0.11% to 0.15% in the top ten. A remark on this clone: Its matching antigen is unknown.

Trimming took 0 bases from V and 5 from J, leaving 17 bases between them. The CDR3 loop spans 16 amino acids. Per the germline V gene, CDR1 is MNHEY and CDR2 is SVGAGI. Specimen: naive CD4+ T cells sorted from blood. Subset of the sample: CD45RA+ positively selected. This sequence originates from a man between 18 and 35 years old in good health. The rearrangement uses TRBV6-5 and TRBJ2-7; TRBD1 might be the D (5 bases). CDR3 sequence reads: CASSYSVAGWMNEQYF. The CDR3 nucleotides read TGTGCCAGCAGTTACTCGGTCGCAGGGTGGATGAACGAGCAGTACTTC.